A selection of T cell receptor beta chains follows, all from one sample in a study of T cells expressing NK-cell markers. TCRdb derives one entry per CDR3 protein from the 5' RACE reads, leaving out DNA. The table lists 250,000 to 300,000 distinct CDR3 sequences. Sequenced sample: blood T cells: a sorted CD56 or NKG2C T cell subset, CD4+ or CD8+ T cells, or bulk PBMC T cells (not recorded which). Receptors originate from a woman between 18 and 70 years old in good health. The CDR3 runs from the conserved cysteine through the conserved F or W.

j_call | v_call | cdr3_aa
TRBJ1-2 | TRBV6-5 | CASSYDSPPYGYTF
TRBJ1-3 | TRBV20-1 | CSARTDSSGNTIYF
TRBJ1-6 | TRBV4-3 | CASSQSYRDMYSPLHF
TRBJ2-5 | TRBV7-3 | CASSLNGGQETQYF
TRBJ2-5 | TRBV10-3 | CAISRQDQETQYF
TRBJ2-5 | TRBV7-2 | CASSLLGIKETQYF
TRBJ2-3 | TRBV5-4 | CASSLGPGQVTDTQYF
TRBJ2-5 | TRBV9 | CASSVASGSQETQYF
TRBJ2-7 | TRBV5-4 | CASSPAFGQGFGEQYF
TRBJ1-1 | TRBV18 | CASTEKQGAQTEAFF
TRBJ2-7 | TRBV5-1 | CASSLVPTGVRGEQYF
TRBJ2-3 | TRBV5-1 | CASSLIAGGDTQYF
TRBJ2-6 | TRBV19 | CASRLDRAGANVLTF
TRBJ1-3 | TRBV7-9 | CASSLGATIYF
TRBJ2-1 | TRBV29-1 | CSAWDYNEQFF
TRBJ2-4 | TRBV9 | CASSVQGAIGNIQYF
TRBJ2-1 | TRBV4-2 | CASSPKKTGLAGDEQFF
TRBJ2-1 | TRBV6-1 | CASSGGLGREFF
TRBJ2-1 | TRBV11-2 | CASSPVGARNEQFF
TRBJ2-5 | TRBV6-2/TRBV6-3 | CASSTGTLIPGLASKEGTQYF
TRBJ2-7 | TRBV18 | CASSPGSSYEQYF
TRBJ2-3 | TRBV5-1 | CASSLGSGGDTQYF
TRBJ1-1 | TRBV29-1 | CSVVGLAGGTEAFF
TRBJ2-3 | TRBV29-1 | CSVTLAGLTDTQYF
TRBJ2-1 | TRBV6-1 | CASSRTVLNEQFF
TRBJ1-5 | TRBV15 | CATSSLRTANEQPQHF
TRBJ2-3 | TRBV29-1 | CSVNWGPDTQYF
TRBJ2-3 | TRBV6-5 | CASSYSRVLGDTQYF
TRBJ2-1 | TRBV4-2 | CASSQQVGSYNEQFF
TRBJ2-2 | TRBV4-3 | CASSQPSGANTGELFF
TRBJ2-5 | TRBV7-6 | CASRRAGETQYF
TRBJ2-5 | TRBV20-1 | CSARVVAAGARETQYF
TRBJ2-3 | TRBV25-1 | CASSRPSGSTDTQYF
TRBJ2-5 | TRBV20-1 | CSARPGRFQETQYF
TRBJ2-4 | TRBV6-5 | CASSFIAATQGNIQYF
TRBJ1-1 | TRBV20-1 | CSAMEGGNTEAFF
TRBJ2-3 | TRBV12-3/TRBV12-4 | CASSFRLGADTQYF
TRBJ2-5 | TRBV28 | CAIQRGTEYQETQYF
TRBJ2-2 | TRBV27 | CASSRGVWDTGELFF
TRBJ2-3 | TRBV12-3/TRBV12-4 | CASSFGVARTADTQYF
TRBJ1-2 | TRBV6-6 | CASSAPGGYGYTF
TRBJ2-5 | TRBV5-1 | CASSLVPTGTQETQYF
TRBJ2-5 | TRBV19 | CASRHTGGDQYF
TRBJ2-5 | TRBV5-1 | CASSLNSEGETQYF
TRBJ1-5 | TRBV2 | CASSEIPNQPQHF
TRBJ1-1 | TRBV5-5 | CASSVTVNTEAFF
TRBJ2-2 | TRBV20-1 | CSARGQGYTGELFF
TRBJ2-1 | TRBV30 | CAWSVGKGLDEQFF
TRBJ2-3 | TRBV12-3/TRBV12-4 | CASTLAGGPTDTQYF
TRBJ2-7 | TRBV7-7 | CASTRDRVSREQYF
TRBJ1-5 | TRBV5-1 | CASSLDPGRQPQHF
TRBJ2-2 | TRBV12-3/TRBV12-4 | CASTPMTHANTGELFF
TRBJ1-1 | TRBV19 | CASRFLAGPNTEAFF
TRBJ1-3 | TRBV5-1 | CASSPGTASGNTIYF
TRBJ1-3 | TRBV29-1 | CSVELSGNTIYF
TRBJ2-2 | TRBV20-1 | CSARLLRGDTGELFF
TRBJ1-5 | TRBV20-1 | CSARGTYSNQPQHF